This paragraph covers one T cell receptor beta chain sequence. The data were obtained in a study of blood T cell repertoires in COVID-19. In the study overall: Material from acute and convalescent COVID-19 was sourced from the United States, Italy and Spain. The cDNA or gDNA used as material had been derived from T cells, B-cell-depleted T cells, or PBMCs.

Original methodology: From reference gene primer amplification, estimates of nucleated cell counts were derived. The data were produced by immunoSEQ multiplex PCR, yet TCRdb's version contains in-frame clones alone and is incomplete. V and J calls and clone size are copied from that table; D and trimming were computed from the DNA. The sample has under 200,000 clones, 70% to 90% seen once. J was trimmed by 3 bases and V by 1 base; bases with no gene match: 3. Germline CDR1 KGHSH, CDR2 LQKENI. The CDR3 spans 15 residues. The source is a man aged 60 to 75 with active or convalescent COVID-19. The sequencing sample was made of peripheral blood. The chain links TRBV18 to TRBJ1-2; TRBD1 matches at 9 bases. CDR3 sequence: CASSPRTGDDYGYTF. The CDR3 region has the DNA TGTGCCAGCTCACCACGGACAGGGGATGACTATGGCTACACCTTC.